This T cell receptor beta chain comes out of a study of CD8 T cells in Susac syndrome. Reverse transcription of roughly 0.45 to 1 ug RNA was performed with random hexamers. Each CDR3 protein is one row after TCRdb ran MiXCR on the immunoSEQ multiplex PCR reads. Found here are 160,000 or so distinct CDR3 sequences, 90% to 95% of them singletons; the top ten hold about 0.19%. CD8+ and CD4+ T cells circulating in blood were sequenced for TCR beta. V lost 0 bases, J lost 7 bases, and 1 base lay in between. The CDR3 has 11 amino acids. Germline V gene sequence: CDR1 SGHVS, CDR2 FNYEAQ. The sample was CD8+ T cells from PBMCs. This receptor was obtained from a human donor with multiple sclerosis. The chain recombines TRBV7-6 with TRBJ1-5, with D hard to call. The CDR3 here is CASSLAQPQHF. The CDR3 bases are TGTGCCAGCAGCTTAGCACAGCCCCAGCATTTT.